Listed below are T cell receptor beta chains from one sample, sequenced in a study of blood T cell repertoires in COVID-19. Measured with immunoSEQ multiplex PCR; TCRdb has only the in-frame clones, and not every one. Of some 200,000 clones in the sample, around 85% were seen once. Sequenced material: peripheral blood. The receptors derive from a woman aged 80 or older with acute or convalescent COVID-19. Each CDR3 is given with its conserved first and last residue. D genes are given only for firm matches. The size field is filled for only some rows; it gives once, few, many or a size class.

TRBV29-1,many,NA,11,TRBJ2-1,CSVGDLGEQFF,TGCAGCGTGGGGGACTTGGGTGAGCAGTTCTTC
TRBV19,NA,TRBD1,16,TRBJ1-5,CASSVMGQGVDQPQHF,TGTGCCAGTAGTGTCATGGGACAGGGGGTTGATCAGCCCCAGCATTTT
TRBV7-9,NA,NA,14,TRBJ2-3,CASSLSGRTDTQYF,TGTGCCAGCAGCTTAAGCGGGCGCACAGATACGCAGTATTTT
TRBV6-2/TRBV6-3,once,NA,14,TRBJ2-7,CASSYGGTHYEQYF,TGTGCCAGCAGTTACGGGGGGACCCATTACGAGCAGTACTTC
TRBV20-1,NA,NA,16,TRBJ1-2,CSASSARDIANYGYTF,TGCAGTGCTAGTTCCGCCAGGGACATAGCTAACTATGGCTACACCTTC
TRBV27,NA,NA,13,TRBJ1-2,CASSPGQIYGYTF,TGTGCCAGCAGTCCAGGACAGATCTATGGCTACACCTTC
TRBV6-7,once,TRBD2,17,TRBJ2-2,CASSYRNSGGYTGELFF,TGTGCCAGCAGTTACAGGAATAGCGGGGGTTACACCGGGGAGCTGTTTTTT
TRBV2,few,TRBD2,15,TRBJ2-1,CASSESGGPSDEQFF,TGTGCCAGCAGTGAATCGGGGGGGCCTTCTGATGAGCAGTTCTTC
TRBV19,NA,TRBD2,14,TRBJ2-5,CASSIGGIGETQYF,TGTGCCAGTAGTATCGGGGGGATCGGGGAGACCCAGTACTTC
TRBV3-1/TRBV3-2,NA,TRBD1,14,TRBJ1-4,CASSPGTGGEKLFF,TGTGCCAGCAGCCCTGGGACAGGGGGTGAAAAACTGTTTTTT